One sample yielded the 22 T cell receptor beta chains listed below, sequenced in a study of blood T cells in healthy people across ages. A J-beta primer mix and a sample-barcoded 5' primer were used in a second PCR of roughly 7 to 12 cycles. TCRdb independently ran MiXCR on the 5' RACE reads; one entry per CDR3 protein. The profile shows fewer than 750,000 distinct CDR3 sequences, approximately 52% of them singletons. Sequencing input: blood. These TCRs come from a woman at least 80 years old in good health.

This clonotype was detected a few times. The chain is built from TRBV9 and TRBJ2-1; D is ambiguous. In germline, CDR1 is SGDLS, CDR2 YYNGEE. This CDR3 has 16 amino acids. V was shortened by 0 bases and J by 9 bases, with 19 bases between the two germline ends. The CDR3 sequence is CASSVDLLNPRLEQFF. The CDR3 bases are TGTGCCAGCAGCGTAGACTTACTAAATCCACGGCTTGAGCAGTTCTTC.

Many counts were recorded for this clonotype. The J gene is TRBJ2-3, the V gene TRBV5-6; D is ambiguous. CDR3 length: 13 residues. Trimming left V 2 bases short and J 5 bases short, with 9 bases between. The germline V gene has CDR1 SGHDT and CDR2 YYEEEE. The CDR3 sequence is CASSFGLGDTQYF. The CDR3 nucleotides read TGTGCCAGCAGCTTTGGCTTGGGAGATACGCAGTATTTT.

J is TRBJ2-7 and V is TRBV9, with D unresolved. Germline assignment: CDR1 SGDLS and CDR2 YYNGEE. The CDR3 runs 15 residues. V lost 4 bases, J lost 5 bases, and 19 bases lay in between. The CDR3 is CASSPRLLTAHEQYF. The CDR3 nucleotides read TGTGCCAGCAGCCCCCGGTTACTGACGGCCCACGAGCAGTACTTC.

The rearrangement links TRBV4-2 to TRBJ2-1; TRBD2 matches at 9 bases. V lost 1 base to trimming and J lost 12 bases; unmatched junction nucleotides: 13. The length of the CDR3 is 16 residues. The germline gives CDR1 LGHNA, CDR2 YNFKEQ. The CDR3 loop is CASSQVSGSSEDGQFF. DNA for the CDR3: TGTGCCAGCAGCCAAGTTAGCGGGAGCTCAGAGGATGGGCAGTTCTTC.

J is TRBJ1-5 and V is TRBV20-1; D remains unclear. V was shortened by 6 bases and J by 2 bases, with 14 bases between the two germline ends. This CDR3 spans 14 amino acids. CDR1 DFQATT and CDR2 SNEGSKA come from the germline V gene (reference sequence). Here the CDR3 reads CSAREVSGNQPQHF. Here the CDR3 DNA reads TGCAGTGCCCGCGAAGTGAGCGGCAATCAGCCCCAGCATTTT.

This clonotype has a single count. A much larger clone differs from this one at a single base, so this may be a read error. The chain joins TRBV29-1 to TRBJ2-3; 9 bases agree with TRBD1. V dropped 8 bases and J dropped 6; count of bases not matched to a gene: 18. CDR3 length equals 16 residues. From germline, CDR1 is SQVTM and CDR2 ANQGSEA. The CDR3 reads CSIPYGAQGAGDTQYF. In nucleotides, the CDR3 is TGCAGCATTCCCTACGGCGCACAGGGGGCGGGGGATACGCAGTATTTT.

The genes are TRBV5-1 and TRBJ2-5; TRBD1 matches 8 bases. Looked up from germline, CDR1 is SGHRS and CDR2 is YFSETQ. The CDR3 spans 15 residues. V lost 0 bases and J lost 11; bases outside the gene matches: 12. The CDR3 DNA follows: TGCGCCAGCAGCTTGGTCCCGGGACAGGACAATGAGCAGTACTTC. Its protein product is CASSLVPGQDNEQYF.

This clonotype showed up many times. The CDR3 is CASSFGRVNSPLHF. The DNA of the CDR3 is TGTGCCAGCAGTTTTGGCAGGGTAAATTCACCCCTCCACTTT. V and J are TRBV12-3 or TRBV12-4 and TRBJ1-6, with D tentatively TRBD1 (5 bases). There are 14 residues in the CDR3. Trimming removed 3 bases at V and 7 bases at J, with 10 bases between.

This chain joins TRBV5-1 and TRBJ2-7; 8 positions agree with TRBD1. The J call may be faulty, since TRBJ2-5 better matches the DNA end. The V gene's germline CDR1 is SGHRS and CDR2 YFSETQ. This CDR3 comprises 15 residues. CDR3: CASGQGDRLQETQYF. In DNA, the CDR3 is TGCGCCAGCGGCCAAGGGGACAGGCTTCAAGAGACCCAGTACTTC.

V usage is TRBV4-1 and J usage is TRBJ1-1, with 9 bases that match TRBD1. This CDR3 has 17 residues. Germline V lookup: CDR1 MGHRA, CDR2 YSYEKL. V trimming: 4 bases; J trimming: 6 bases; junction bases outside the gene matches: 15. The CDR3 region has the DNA TGCGCCAGCAGCCGTCCGAATCCACAGGGGGCTAAGGCTGAAGCTTTCTTT. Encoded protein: CASSRPNPQGAKAEAFF.

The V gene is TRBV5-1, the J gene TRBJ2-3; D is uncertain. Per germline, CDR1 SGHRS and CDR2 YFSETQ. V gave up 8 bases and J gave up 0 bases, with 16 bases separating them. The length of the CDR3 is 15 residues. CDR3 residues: CASMTQPSSTDTQYF. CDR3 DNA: TGCGCCAGTATGACGCAGCCGTCTAGCACAGATACGCAGTATTTT.

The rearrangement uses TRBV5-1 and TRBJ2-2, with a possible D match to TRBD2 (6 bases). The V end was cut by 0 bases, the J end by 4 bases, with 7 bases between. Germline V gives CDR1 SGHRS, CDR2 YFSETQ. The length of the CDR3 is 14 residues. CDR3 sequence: CASSLERATGELFF. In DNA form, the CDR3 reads TGCGCCAGCAGCTTGGAGCGGGCCACCGGGGAGCTGTTTTTT.

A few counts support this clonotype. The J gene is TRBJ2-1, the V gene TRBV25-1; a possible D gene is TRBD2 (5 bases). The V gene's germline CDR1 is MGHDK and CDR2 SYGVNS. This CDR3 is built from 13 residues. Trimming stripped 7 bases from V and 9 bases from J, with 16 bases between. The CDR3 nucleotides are TGTGCCAGCAAACGCCTCGTAGAGGGTGAGCAGTTCTTC. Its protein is CASKRLVEGEQFF.

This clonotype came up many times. CDR3 sequence (DNA): TGTGCCAGCAGCTTCCTAGCGGGTAATCCGGGAAGGGAACTGTTTTTT. Translating it yields CASSFLAGNPGRELFF. The chain joins TRBV7-9 to TRBJ1-4; D uncertain. The CDR3 is 16 amino acids. Germline V gene lookup returns CDR1 SEHNR and CDR2 FQNEAQ (reference sequence). V was cut by 3 bases and J by 12 bases, with 23 bases left in between.

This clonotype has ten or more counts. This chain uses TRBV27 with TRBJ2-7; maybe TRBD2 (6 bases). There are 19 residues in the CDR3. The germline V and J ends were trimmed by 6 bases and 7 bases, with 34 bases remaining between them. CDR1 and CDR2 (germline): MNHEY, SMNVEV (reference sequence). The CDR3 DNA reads TGTGCCAGCAGAGCAGGGACGGGAGCGTTCGTCGGCTCGTCGTGGGAGCAGTACTTC. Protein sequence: CASRAGTGAFVGSSWEQYF.

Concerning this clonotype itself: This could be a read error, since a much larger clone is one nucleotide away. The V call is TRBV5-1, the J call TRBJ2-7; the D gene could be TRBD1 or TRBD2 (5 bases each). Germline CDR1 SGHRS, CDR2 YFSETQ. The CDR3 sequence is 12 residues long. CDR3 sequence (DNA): TGCGCCAGCTCTGGGACCACCTACGGGCAGTACTTC. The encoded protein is CASSGTTYGQYF.

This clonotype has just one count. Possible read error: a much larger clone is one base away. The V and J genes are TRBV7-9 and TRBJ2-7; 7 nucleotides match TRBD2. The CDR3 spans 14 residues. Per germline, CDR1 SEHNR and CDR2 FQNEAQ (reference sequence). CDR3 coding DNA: TGTGCCGGCAGCCTCCGGACTAGGTTTTCCGAGCAGTACTTC. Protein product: CAGSLRTRFSEQYF.

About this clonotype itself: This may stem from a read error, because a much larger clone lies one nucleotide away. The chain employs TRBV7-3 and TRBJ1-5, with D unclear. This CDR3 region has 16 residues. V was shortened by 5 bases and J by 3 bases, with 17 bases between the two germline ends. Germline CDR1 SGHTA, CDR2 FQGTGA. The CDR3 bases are TGTGCCAGCAGCCGACCCGGTAGAGATAACAATCAGCCCCAGCATTTT. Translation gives CASSRPGRDNNQPQHF.

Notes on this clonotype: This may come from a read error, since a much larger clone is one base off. CDR3 residues: CASGKAGEGKDNEQFF. Here the CDR3 DNA reads TGTGCCAGCGGCAAAGCGGGCGAGGGGAAAGACAATGAGCAGTTCTTC. The chain is built from TRBV21-1 and TRBJ2-1; the DNA was not used to check the table's D call, TRBD1. TRBV21-1 is recorded as a pseudogene. The CDR3 is 16 amino acids.

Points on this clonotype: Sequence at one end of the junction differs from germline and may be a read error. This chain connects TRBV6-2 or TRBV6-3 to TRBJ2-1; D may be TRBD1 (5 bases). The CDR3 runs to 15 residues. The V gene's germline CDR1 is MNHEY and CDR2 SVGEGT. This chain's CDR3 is CASSFDRPSYKEQFF. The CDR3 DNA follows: TGTGCCAGCAGTTTCGACAGACCCTCCTACAAGGAGCAGTTCTTC.

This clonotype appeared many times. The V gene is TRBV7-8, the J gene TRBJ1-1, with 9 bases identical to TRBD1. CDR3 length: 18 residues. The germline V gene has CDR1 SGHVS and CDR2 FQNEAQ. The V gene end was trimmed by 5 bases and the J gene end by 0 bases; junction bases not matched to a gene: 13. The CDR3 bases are TGTGCCAGCAGCGGAGGAGAAAACAGGGGGCGAATGAACACTGAAGCTTTCTTT. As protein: CASSGGENRGRMNTEAFF.

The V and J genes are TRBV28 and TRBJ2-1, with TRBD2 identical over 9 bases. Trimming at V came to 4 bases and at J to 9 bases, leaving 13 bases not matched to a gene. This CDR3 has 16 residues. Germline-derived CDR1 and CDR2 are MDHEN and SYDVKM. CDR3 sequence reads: CASSSGISGSSGEQFF. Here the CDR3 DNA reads TGTGCCAGCAGTTCCGGGATTAGCGGGAGTTCTGGTGAGCAGTTCTTC.